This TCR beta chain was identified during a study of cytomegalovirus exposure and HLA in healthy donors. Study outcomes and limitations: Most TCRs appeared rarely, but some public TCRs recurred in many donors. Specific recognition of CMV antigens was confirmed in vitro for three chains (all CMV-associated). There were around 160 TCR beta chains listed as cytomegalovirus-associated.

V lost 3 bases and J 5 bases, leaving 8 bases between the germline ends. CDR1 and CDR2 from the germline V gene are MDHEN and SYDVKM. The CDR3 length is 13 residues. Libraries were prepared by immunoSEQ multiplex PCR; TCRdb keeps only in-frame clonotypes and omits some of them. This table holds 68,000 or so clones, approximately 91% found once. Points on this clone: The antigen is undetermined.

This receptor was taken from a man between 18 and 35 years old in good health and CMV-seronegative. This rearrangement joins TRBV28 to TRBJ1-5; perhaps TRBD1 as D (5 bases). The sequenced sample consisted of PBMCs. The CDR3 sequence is CASSFSGDQPQHF. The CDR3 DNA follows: TGTGCCAGCAGTTTCTCGGGGGATCAGCCCCAGCATTTT.